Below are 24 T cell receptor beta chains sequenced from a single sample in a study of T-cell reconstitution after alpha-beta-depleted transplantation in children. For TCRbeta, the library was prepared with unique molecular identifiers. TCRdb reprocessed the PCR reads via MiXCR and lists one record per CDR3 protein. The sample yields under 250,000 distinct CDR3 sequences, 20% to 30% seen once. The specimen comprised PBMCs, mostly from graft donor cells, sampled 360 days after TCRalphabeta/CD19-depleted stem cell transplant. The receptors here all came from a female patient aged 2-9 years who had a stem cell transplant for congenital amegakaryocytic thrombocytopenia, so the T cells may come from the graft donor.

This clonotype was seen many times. CDR3 loop: CASSLLGRKSYEQYF. The CDR3 DNA reads as TGTGCCAGCAGCTTGTTGGGCAGGAAATCCTACGAGCAGTACTTC. The J gene is TRBJ2-7, the V gene TRBV11-2; D is uncertain. There are 15 residues in the CDR3. The ends were cut back, 3 bases at V and 1 base at J, with 13 bases in the middle. Germline V gene data show CDR1 as SGHAT and CDR2 as FQNNGV.

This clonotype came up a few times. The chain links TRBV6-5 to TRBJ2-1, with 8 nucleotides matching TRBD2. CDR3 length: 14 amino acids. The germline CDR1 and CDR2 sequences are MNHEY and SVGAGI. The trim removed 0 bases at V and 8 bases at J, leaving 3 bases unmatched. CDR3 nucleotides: TGTGCCAGCAGTTACTCCCGGGAGGGGGATGAGCAGTTCTTC. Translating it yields CASSYSREGDEQFF.

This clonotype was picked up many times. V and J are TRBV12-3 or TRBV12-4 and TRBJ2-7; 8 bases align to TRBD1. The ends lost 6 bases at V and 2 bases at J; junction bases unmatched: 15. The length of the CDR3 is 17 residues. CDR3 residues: CASSLYFGTGHPYEQYF. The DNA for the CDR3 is TGTGCCAGCAGCCTTTATTTTGGGACAGGACATCCCTACGAGCAGTACTTC.

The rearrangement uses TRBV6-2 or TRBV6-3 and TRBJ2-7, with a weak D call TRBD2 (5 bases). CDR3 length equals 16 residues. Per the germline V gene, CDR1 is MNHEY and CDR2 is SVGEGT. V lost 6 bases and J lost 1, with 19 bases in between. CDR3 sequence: CASSALRGLGSYEQYF. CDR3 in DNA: TGTGCCAGCAGCGCACTCCGGGGTTTGGGTTCCTACGAGCAGTACTTC.

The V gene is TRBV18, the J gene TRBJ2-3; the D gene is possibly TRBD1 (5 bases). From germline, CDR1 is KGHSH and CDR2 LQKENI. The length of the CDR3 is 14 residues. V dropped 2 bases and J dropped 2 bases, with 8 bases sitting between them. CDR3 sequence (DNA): TGTGCCAGCTCACCAATGACAGTCACAGATACGCAGTATTTT. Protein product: CASSPMTVTDTQYF.

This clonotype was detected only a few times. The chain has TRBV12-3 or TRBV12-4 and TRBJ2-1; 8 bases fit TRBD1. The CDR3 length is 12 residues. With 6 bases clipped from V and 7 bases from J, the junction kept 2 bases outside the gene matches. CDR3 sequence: CASSRTGNEQFF. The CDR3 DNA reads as TGTGCCAGCAGCCGGACAGGGAATGAGCAGTTCTTC.

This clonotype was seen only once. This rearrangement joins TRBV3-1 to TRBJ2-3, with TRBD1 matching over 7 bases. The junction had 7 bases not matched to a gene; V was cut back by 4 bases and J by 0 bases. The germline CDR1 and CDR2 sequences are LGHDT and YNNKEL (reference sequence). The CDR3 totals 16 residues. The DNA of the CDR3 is TGTGCCAGCAGCCCACTACAGGGGTCTAGCACAGATACGCAGTATTTT. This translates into CASSPLQGSSTDTQYF.

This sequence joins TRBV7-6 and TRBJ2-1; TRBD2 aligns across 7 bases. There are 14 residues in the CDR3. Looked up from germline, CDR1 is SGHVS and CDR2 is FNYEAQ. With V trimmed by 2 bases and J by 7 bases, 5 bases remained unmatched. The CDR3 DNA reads TGTGCCAGCAGCTTAACGGAGCGGGATAATGAGCAGTTCTTC. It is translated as CASSLTERDNEQFF. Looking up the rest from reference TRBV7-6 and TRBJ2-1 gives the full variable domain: GAGVSQSPRYKVTKRGQDVALRCDPISGHVSLYWYRQALGQGPEFLTYFNYEAQQDKSGLPNDRFSAERPEGSISTLTIQRTEQRDSAMYRCASSLTERDNEQFFGPGTRLTVL.

The CDR3 bases are TGTGCCAGCAACAGGAAGGGACTAGCGGGAGGGGTGTACAATGAGCAGTTCTTC. Protein: CASNRKGLAGGVYNEQFF. The chain is built from TRBV3-1 and TRBJ2-1; 16 bases agree with TRBD2. Germline CDR1 LGHDT, CDR2 YNNKEL (reference sequence). CDR3 size: 18 residues. Losses at the gene ends were 7 bases for V and 4 bases for J; bases not matched to a gene: 10.

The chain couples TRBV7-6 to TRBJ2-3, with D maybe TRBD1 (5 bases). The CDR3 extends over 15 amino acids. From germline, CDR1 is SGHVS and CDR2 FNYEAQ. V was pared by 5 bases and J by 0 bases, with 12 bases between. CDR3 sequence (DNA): TGTGCCAGCAGCCCGGTAGGGGTAAGCACAGATACGCAGTATTTT. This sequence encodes CASSPVGVSTDTQYF.

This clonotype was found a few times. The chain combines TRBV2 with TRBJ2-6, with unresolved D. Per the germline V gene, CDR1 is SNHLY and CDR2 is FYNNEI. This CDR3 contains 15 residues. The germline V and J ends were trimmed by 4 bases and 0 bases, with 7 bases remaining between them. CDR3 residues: CASSVGHSGANVLTF. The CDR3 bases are TGTGCCAGCAGTGTTGGGCACTCTGGGGCCAACGTCCTGACTTTC.

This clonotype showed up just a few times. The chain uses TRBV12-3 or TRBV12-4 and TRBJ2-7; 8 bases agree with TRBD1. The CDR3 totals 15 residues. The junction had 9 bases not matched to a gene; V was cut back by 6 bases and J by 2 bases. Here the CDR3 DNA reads TGTGCCAGCAGCCCGATGGCAGGGGGCGCCTACGAGCAGTACTTC. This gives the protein CASSPMAGGAYEQYF.

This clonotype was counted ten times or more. CDR3 sequence (DNA): TGCGCCAGCAGCCGGGACCTCGACAGACAAGAGACCCAGTACTTC. Amino acid sequence: CASSRDLDRQETQYF. The chain has TRBV5-1 and TRBJ2-5; D might be TRBD1 or TRBD2, each matching 5 bases. CDR1 is SGHRS, CDR2 YFSETQ, per germline. The length of the CDR3 is 15 residues. V was pared by 4 bases and J by 2 bases, with 15 bases between. Complete variable domain (other parts from reference TRBV5-1 and TRBJ2-5): KAGVTQTPRYLIKTRGQQVTLSCSPISGHRSVSWYQQTPGQGLQFLFEYFSETQRNKGNFPGRFSGRQFSNSRSEMNVSTLELGDSALYLCASSRDLDRQETQYFGPGTRLLVL.

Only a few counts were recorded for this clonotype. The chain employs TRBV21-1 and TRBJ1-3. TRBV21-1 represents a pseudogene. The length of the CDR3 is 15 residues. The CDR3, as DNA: TGTGCCAGCAGCAAAGATTGGGTCTCTGGAAACACCATATATTTT. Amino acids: CASSKDWVSGNTIYF.

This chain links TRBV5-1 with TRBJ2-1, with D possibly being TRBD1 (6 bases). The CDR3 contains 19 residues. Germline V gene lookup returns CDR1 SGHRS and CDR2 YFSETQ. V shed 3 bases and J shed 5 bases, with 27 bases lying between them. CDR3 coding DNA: TGCGCCAGCAGCTACGCGCTACAGGGAAAGGCACAAAGAGACAATGAGCAGTTCTTC. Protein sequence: CASSYALQGKAQRDNEQFF.

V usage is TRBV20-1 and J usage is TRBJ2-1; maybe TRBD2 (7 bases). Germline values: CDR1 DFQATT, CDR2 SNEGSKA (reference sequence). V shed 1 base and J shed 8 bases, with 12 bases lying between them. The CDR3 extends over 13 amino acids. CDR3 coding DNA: TGCAGTGCTAGAGTACGGGGGGCCTATGAGCAGTTCTTC. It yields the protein CSARVRGAYEQFF.

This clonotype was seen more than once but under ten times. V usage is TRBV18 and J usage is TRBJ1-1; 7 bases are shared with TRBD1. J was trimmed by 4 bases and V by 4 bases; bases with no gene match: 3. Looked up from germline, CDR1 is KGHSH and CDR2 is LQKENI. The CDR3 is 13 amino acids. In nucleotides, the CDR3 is TGTGCCAGCTCACAGAACAGGGGCACTGAAGCTTTCTTT. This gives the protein CASSQNRGTEAFF.

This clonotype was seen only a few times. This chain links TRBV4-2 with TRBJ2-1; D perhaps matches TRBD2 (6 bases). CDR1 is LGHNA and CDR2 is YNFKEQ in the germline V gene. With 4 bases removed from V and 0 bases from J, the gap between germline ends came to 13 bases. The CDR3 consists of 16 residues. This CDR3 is CASSLGLTSSYNEQFF. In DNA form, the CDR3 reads TGTGCCAGCAGCCTCGGACTAACCAGCTCCTACAATGAGCAGTTCTTC.

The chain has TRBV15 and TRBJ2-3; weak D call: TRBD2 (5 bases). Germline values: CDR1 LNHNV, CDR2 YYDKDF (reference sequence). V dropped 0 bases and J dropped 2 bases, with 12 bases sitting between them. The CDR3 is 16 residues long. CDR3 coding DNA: TGTGCCACCAGCAGAGACGGGGTGGAGTACACAGATACGCAGTATTTT. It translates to CATSRDGVEYTDTQYF.

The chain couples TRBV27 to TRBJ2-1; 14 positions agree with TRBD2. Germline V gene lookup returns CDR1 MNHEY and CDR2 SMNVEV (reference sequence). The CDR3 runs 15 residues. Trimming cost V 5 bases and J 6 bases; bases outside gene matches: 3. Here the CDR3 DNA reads TGTGCCAGCAGTCCCGGGACTAGCGGGAGCAATGAGCAGTTCTTC. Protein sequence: CASSPGTSGSNEQFF.

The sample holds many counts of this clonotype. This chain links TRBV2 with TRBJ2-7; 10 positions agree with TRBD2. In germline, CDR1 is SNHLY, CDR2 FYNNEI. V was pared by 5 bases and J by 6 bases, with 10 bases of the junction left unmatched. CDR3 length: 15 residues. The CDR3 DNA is TGTGCCAGCAGTTCCTTTAGCGGGAGGTACTCCGAGCAGTACTTC. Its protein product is CASSSFSGRYSEQYF.

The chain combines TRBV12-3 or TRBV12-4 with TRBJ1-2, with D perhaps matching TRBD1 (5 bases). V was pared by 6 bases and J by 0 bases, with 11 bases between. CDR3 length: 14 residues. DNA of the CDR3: TGTGCCAGCAGCCCGACAGCGTCTAACTATGGCTACACCTTC. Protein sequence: CASSPTASNYGYTF.

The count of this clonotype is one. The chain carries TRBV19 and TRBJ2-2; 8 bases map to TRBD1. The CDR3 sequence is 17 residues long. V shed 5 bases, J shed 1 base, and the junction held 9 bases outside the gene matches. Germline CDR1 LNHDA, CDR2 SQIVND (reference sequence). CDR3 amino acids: CASSRLGQGLNTGELFF. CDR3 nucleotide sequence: TGTGCCAGTAGTCGACTTGGACAGGGCCTGAACACCGGGGAGCTGTTTTTT.

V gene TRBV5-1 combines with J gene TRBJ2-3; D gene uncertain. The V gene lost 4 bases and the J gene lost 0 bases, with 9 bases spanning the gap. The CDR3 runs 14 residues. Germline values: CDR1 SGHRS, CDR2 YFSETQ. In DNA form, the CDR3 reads TGCGCCAGCAGCCTCCCGGGTAGCACAGATACGCAGTATTTT. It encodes CASSLPGSTDTQYF.